The rows below give T cell receptor beta chains drawn from one sample of a study of glioma-infiltrating T cells after dendritic cell vaccination. The repertoire was sequenced with immunoSEQ multiplex PCR; TCRdb's copy has only in-frame clones and lacks some. This table has tens of thousands of clones, over 75% appearing once. Sequencing used blood, obtained after dendritic cell vaccination. The origin of the receptors is a human donor with glioblastoma. CDR3s include the opening cysteine and the closing phenylalanine or tryptophan. The order of the fields is D gene, V gene, J gene, clone size, CDR3 length, CDR3 DNA, CDR3 protein. D genes are given only for firm matches. Expanded clones get a size class; other rows say once, few or many, or leave the size out.

d_gene: NA; v_gene: TRBV5-1; j_gene: TRBJ1-1; abundance: NA; len: 16; CDR3nt: TGCGCCAGCAGCTTGGCCACAGGGAAACTGAACACTGAAGCTTTCTTT; CDR3aa: CASSLATGKLNTEAFF
d_gene: TRBD2; v_gene: TRBV7-2; j_gene: TRBJ2-5; abundance: NA; len: 16; CDR3nt: TGTGCCAGCAGCTCCTACGGGACTAGCGGGGTGGAGACCCAGTACTTC; CDR3aa: CASSSYGTSGVETQYF
d_gene: NA; v_gene: TRBV5-1; j_gene: TRBJ1-2; abundance: few; len: 14; CDR3nt: TGCGCCAGCACTCGGCAGGGGCCAACGAATGGCTACACCTTC; CDR3aa: CASTRQGPTNGYTF
d_gene: TRBD1; v_gene: TRBV6-1; j_gene: TRBJ2-7; abundance: NA; len: 14; CDR3nt: TGTGCCAGCCCGAAGGCACAGGGGGCGGATGAGCAGTACTTC; CDR3aa: CASPKAQGADEQYF
d_gene: NA; v_gene: TRBV5-5; j_gene: TRBJ2-7; abundance: NA; len: 12; CDR3nt: TGTGCCAGCAACCCGACCGGGTACGAGCAGTACTTC; CDR3aa: CASNPTGYEQYF
d_gene: TRBD2; v_gene: TRBV19; j_gene: TRBJ2-1; abundance: NA; len: 13; CDR3nt: TGTGCCAGTGGGACTAGCGGGAGTGATGAGCAGTTCTTC; CDR3aa: CASGTSGSDEQFF
d_gene: NA; v_gene: TRBV5-1; j_gene: TRBJ1-4; abundance: NA; len: 14; CDR3nt: TGCGCCAGCAGCCTGGTGGGGGCGGGTGAAAAACTGTTTTTT; CDR3aa: CASSLVGAGEKLFF
d_gene: NA; v_gene: TRBV4-2; j_gene: TRBJ1-1; abundance: NA; len: 14; CDR3nt: TGTGCCAGCAGCCAGAAGGGGTCCGCGGATGAAGCTTTCTTT; CDR3aa: CASSQKGSADEAFF
d_gene: TRBD1; v_gene: TRBV28; j_gene: TRBJ1-5; abundance: NA; len: 16; CDR3nt: TGTGCCAGCAGTTTACCTGGCAGGGGGCCAGACCAGCCCCAGCATTTT; CDR3aa: CASSLPGRGPDQPQHF
d_gene: NA; v_gene: TRBV2; j_gene: TRBJ2-7; abundance: few; len: 10; CDR3nt: TGTGCCAGCAGTTGGAGACTGGCGTACTTC; CDR3aa: CASSWRLAYF
d_gene: TRBD2; v_gene: TRBV5-1; j_gene: TRBJ2-5; abundance: NA; len: 15; CDR3nt: TGCGCCAGCAGCTTAACTAGCGGGGGGTTCGAGACCCAGTACTTC; CDR3aa: CASSLTSGGFETQYF
d_gene: TRBD2; v_gene: TRBV5-4; j_gene: TRBJ2-3; abundance: NA; len: 17; CDR3nt: TGTGCCAGCAGCTTGGGCCCGCCGGGCGGGAGCCCAGATACGCAGTATTTT; CDR3aa: CASSLGPPGGSPDTQYF
d_gene: TRBD1; v_gene: TRBV19; j_gene: TRBJ1-6; abundance: once; len: 16; CDR3nt: TGTGCCAGTCGGAGACAGGGGGCAATGAGGGATTCACCCCTCCACTTT; CDR3aa: CASRRQGAMRDSPLHF
d_gene: TRBD1; v_gene: TRBV19; j_gene: TRBJ1-4; abundance: few; len: 16; CDR3nt: TGTGCCAGTACCCCCTTACAGGGGGCCGGGGATGAAAAACTGTTTTTT; CDR3aa: CASTPLQGAGDEKLFF
d_gene: NA; v_gene: TRBV7-8; j_gene: TRBJ1-4; abundance: NA; len: 14; CDR3nt: TGTGCCAGCAGCTCCTTCTCCAGTAATGAAAAACTGTTTTTT; CDR3aa: CASSSFSSNEKLFF
d_gene: TRBD2; v_gene: TRBV7-7; j_gene: TRBJ2-5; abundance: NA; len: 19; CDR3nt: TGTGCCAGCAGCTCCCACCCGCCGACTAGCGGGGCCCTTGGAGAGACCCAGTACTTC; CDR3aa: CASSSHPPTSGALGETQYF
d_gene: NA; v_gene: TRBV6-1; j_gene: TRBJ1-2; abundance: NA; len: 13; CDR3nt: TGTGCCAGCAGTTCACAGGGCCTCTATGGCTACACCTTC; CDR3aa: CASSSQGLYGYTF
d_gene: TRBD2; v_gene: TRBV2; j_gene: TRBJ2-1; abundance: NA; len: 14; CDR3nt: TGTGCCAGCAGAGCCTGGACGGGAGGGAATGAGCAGTTCTTC; CDR3aa: CASRAWTGGNEQFF
d_gene: TRBD2; v_gene: TRBV7-2; j_gene: TRBJ2-1; abundance: NA; len: 17; CDR3nt: TGTGCCAGCAGCTTATGGGGCTCGGGGGGGCCCTACAATGAGCAGTTCTTC; CDR3aa: CASSLWGSGGPYNEQFF